This TCR beta chain originates from a study of cytomegalovirus exposure and HLA in healthy donors. Notes on the study in general: The authors enumerated over 150 TCR beta chains as linked to cytomegalovirus. A few CMV-associated chains proved CMV antigen-specific in vitro. Subsequent analysis showed first-cohort TCR clusters tending to co-occur in 120 validation repertoires.

The study drew the donors from its approximately 110-subject validation cohort, separate from the roughly 670-subject first cohort. Looked up from germline, CDR1 is SGHAT and CDR2 is FQNNGV. The CDR3 contains 15 residues. The V and J ends lost 5 bases and 10 bases respectively, with 18 bases between them. Some clones are missing from TCRdb's copy, which holds only in-frame ones; the method was immunoSEQ multiplex PCR. The sample yields fewer than 90,000 clones, 84% seen once. As to this clone: Antigen unknown.

The chain is built from TRBV11-2 and TRBJ1-6, with D perhaps matching TRBD1 (6 bases). The receptor was isolated from a woman under 30 in good health and CMV-seropositive. Material: PBMCs. CDR3 in amino acids: CASSAITGIGSPLHF. Here the CDR3 DNA reads TGTGCCAGCAGCGCCATTACAGGGATAGGATCACCCCTCCACTTT.